This TCR beta chain is from a study of response to subunit inactivated influenza vaccine. TCRdb reanalysed the RT-PCR reads using MiXCR and keeps one entry per CDR3 protein. The profile covers about 570,000 distinct CDR3 sequences, with around 11% appearing a single time and approximately 10% taken by the ten largest. The study's findings and limits: Authors proposed each seasonal influenza vaccination draws in few new T cells.

As concerns this clonotype: Its cognate antigen is unknown.

V shed 5 bases and J 3 bases; nucleotides not matched to a gene: 9. The CDR3 has 17 amino acids. A further study also used this sample, focusing on T cells expressing NK-cell markers. In that study: Template switching by 5'RACE with UMIs generated the TCR beta cDNA. Out of eight donors sequenced, seven tested HCMV-seropositive and the remaining one seronegative. More than 5 of the donors carried dominant NKG2C+ clonotypes that took up 1.0-7.0% of their CD8+ T cells.

The clonotype originates from a man aged 50-59 years who received an inactivated influenza vaccine. The V gene is TRBV12-3 or TRBV12-4, the J gene TRBJ2-7; 14 nucleotides align to TRBD2. Sequencing used PBMCs from blood, obtained on the day of vaccination. The CDR3 region has the DNA TGTGCCAGCAGTCGAGGACTAGCGGGGGGCCCTTTCTACGAGCAGTACTTC. Translating gives CASSRGLAGGPFYEQYF.